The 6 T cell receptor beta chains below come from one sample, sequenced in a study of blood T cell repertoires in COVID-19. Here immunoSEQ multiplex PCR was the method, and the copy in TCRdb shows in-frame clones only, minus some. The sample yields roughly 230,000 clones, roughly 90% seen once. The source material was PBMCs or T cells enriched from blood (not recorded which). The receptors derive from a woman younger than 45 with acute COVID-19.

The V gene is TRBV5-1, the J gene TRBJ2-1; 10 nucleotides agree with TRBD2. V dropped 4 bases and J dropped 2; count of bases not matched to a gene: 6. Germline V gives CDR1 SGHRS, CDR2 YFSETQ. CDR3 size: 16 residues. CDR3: CASSPLTSGAYNEQFF. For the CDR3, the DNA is TGCGCCAGCAGCCCCCTTACTAGCGGGGCCTACAATGAGCAGTTCTTC.

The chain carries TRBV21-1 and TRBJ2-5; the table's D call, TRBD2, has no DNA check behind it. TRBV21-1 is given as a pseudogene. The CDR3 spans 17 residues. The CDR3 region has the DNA TGTGCCAGCAGCAAAGAGAGGTCCAGCGGGGGCCAAGAGACCCAGTACTTC. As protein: CASSKERSSGGQETQYF.

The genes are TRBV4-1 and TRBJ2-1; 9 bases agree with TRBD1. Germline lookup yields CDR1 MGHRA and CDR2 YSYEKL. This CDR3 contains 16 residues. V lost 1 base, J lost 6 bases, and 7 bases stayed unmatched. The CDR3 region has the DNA TGCGCCAGCAGCCAAGCTCCGGGACAGGGACTCAATGAGCAGTTCTTC. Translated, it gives CASSQAPGQGLNEQFF.

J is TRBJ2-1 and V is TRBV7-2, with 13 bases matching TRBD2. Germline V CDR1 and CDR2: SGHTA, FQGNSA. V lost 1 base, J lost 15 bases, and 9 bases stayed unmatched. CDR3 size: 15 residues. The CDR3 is CASSLGTSGGASGFF. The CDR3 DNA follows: TGTGCCAGCAGCTTAGGTACTAGCGGGGGGGCATCGGGGTTCTTC. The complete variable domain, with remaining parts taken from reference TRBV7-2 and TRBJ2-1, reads GAGVSQSPSNKVTEKGKDVELRCDPISGHTALYWYRQSLGQGLEFLIYFQGNSAPDKSGLPSDRFSAERTGGSVSTLTIQRTQQEDSAVYLCASSLGTSGGASGFFGPGTRLTVL.

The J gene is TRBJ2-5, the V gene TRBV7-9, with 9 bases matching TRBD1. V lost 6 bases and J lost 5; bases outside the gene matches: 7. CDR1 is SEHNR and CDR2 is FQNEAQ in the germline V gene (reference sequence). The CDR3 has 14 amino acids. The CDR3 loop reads CASSPDRGTETQYF. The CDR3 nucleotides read TGTGCCAGCAGTCCGGACAGGGGAACGGAGACCCAGTACTTC.

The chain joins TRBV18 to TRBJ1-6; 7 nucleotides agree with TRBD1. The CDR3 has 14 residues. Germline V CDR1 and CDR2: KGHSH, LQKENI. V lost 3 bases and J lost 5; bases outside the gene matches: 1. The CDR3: CASSPGQHNSPLHF. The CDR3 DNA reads TGTGCCAGCTCACCGGGACAGCATAATTCACCCCTCCACTTT.